The subject of this entry is one TCR beta chain. What it binds is unknown. The germline V and J ends were trimmed by 6 bases and 2 bases, with 13 bases remaining between them. CDR1 and CDR2 (germline): SGHAT, FQNNGV. The CDR3 totals 14 residues. The PCR had 60 Vbeta and 13 Jbeta primers. Assay used: immunoSEQ multiplex PCR; TCRdb lists only in-frame clones, some missing. The data hold 90,000 to 100,000 clones, with about 84% observed a single time. This sample was taken from a study of cytomegalovirus exposure and HLA in healthy donors. Overall study findings and caveats: Links to common viral pathogens appeared, in a later analysis, for several of the most significant clusters. Later on, analysis showed that most CMV-associated TCR beta chains appeared to be HLA-restricted. Highly shared variants forming one cluster were likely a sequencing artifact.

This TCR came from a young man in good health and CMV-seronegative. Sequenced sample: PBMCs. The rearrangement uses TRBV11-2 and TRBJ1-1; the D gene is possibly TRBD1 (6 bases). The CDR3 sequence: CASSPGTLNTEAFF. DNA for the CDR3: TGTGCCAGCAGTCCCGGGACACTTAACACTGAAGCTTTCTTT.